This T cell receptor (beta chain) comes out of a study of human T cells and chemical hapten exposure. This clonotype was found many times. Specified time point: patch test 1, 2 weeks after DPC sensitization. As for treatment: therapeutic diphenylcyclopropenone sensitization with weekly scalp DPC. In TCRdb, the RACE reads were re-called with MiXCR into one record per CDR3 protein. The sample lists nearly 350,000 distinct CDR3 sequences; around 7% were seen once. CDR1 MNHEY and CDR2 SMNVEV come from the germline V gene (reference sequence). V dropped 4 bases and J dropped 6 bases, with 13 bases sitting between them. The CDR3 contains 14 residues.

The sample here was whole blood, taken in connection with sensitization to the hapten diphenylcyclopropenone (DPC). The chain couples TRBV27 to TRBJ1-5; D is unresolved. The clonotype originates from a woman between 18 and 29 years old with alopecia areata. Some clones in this sample may be carry-over from other donors' samples. CDR3 protein: CASSSYQLAQPQHF. The CDR3 DNA sequence: TGTGCCAGCAGTTCCTATCAACTAGCTCAGCCCCAGCATTTT.